These T cell receptor beta chains were read from a single sample in a study of blood T cell repertoires in COVID-19. Profiling relied on immunoSEQ multiplex PCR, and the TCRdb table lists in-frame clones only, not all of them. This sample yields about 150,000 clones, of which around four fifths are seen a single time; over 10% belongs to the top ten. Sequencing was done on a sample of peripheral blood. The receptors originated from a man between 65 and 85 years old who had recovered from COVID-19. The CDR3 runs from the conserved cysteine through the conserved F or W. D genes are given only for firm matches. Part of the rows lack a size; the others show once, few, many or a class for expanded clones.

D gene: -
clone size: -
V gene: TRBV19
J gene: TRBJ2-4
CDR3 protein: CASSIVGGEAKNIQYF
CDR3 DNA: TGTGCCAGTAGTATAGTAGGAGGGGAGGCCAAAAACATTCAGTACTTC

D gene: TRBD2
clone size: -
V gene: TRBV5-5
J gene: TRBJ2-7
CDR3 protein: CASSPVAGSGYEQYF
CDR3 DNA: TGTGCCAGCAGTCCAGTAGCGGGGAGTGGGTACGAGCAGTACTTC

D gene: -
clone size: once
V gene: TRBV5-6
J gene: TRBJ1-5
CDR3 protein: CASSLGEQPQHF
CDR3 DNA: TGTGCCAGCAGCTTGGGAGAGCAGCCCCAGCATTTT

D gene: -
clone size: once
V gene: TRBV20-1
J gene: TRBJ2-3
CDR3 protein: CSASRQGGDTQYF
CDR3 DNA: TGCAGTGCTAGTCGGCAGGGTGGTGATACGCAGTATTTT

D gene: -
clone size: few
V gene: TRBV7-9
J gene: TRBJ2-3
CDR3 protein: CASSLGSGPTDTQYF
CDR3 DNA: TGTGCCAGCAGCTTAGGGAGCGGACCCACAGATACGCAGTATTTT

D gene: -
clone size: once
V gene: TRBV5-1
J gene: TRBJ2-5
CDR3 protein: CASSLASGVQETQYF
CDR3 DNA: TGCGCCAGCAGCTTGGCGAGCGGAGTTCAAGAGACCCAGTACTTC

D gene: -
clone size: few
V gene: TRBV27
J gene: TRBJ1-6
CDR3 protein: CASSPLVSSYNSPLHF
CDR3 DNA: TGTGCCAGCAGCCCCCTGGTCAGCTCCTATAATTCACCCCTCCACTTT

D gene: TRBD2
clone size: -
V gene: TRBV10-1
J gene: TRBJ2-7
CDR3 protein: CASTGGGRPYEQYF
CDR3 DNA: TGCGCCAGCACTGGCGGGGGAAGGCCCTACGAGCAGTACTTC

D gene: TRBD1
clone size: -
V gene: TRBV3-1/TRBV3-2
J gene: TRBJ1-2
CDR3 protein: CASSARDRVLGGGYTF
CDR3 DNA: TGTGCCAGCAGCGCTCGGGACAGGGTACTTGGCGGCGGCTACACCTTC

D gene: TRBD1
clone size: -
V gene: TRBV11-2
J gene: TRBJ1-5
CDR3 protein: CASSPGQGFSQPQHF
CDR3 DNA: TGTGCCAGCTCCCCGGGACAGGGTTTCAGTCAGCCCCAGCATTTT

D gene: -
clone size: -
V gene: TRBV7-3
J gene: TRBJ2-4
CDR3 protein: CASSLDRSGNIQYF
CDR3 DNA: TGTGCCAGCAGCTTAGACAGGTCTGGAAACATTCAGTACTTC

D gene: TRBD1
clone size: few
V gene: TRBV9
J gene: TRBJ2-6
CDR3 protein: CASGDSFSGANVLTF
CDR3 DNA: TGTGCCAGCGGGGACAGCTTCTCTGGGGCCAACGTCCTGACTTTC

D gene: TRBD1
clone size: few
V gene: TRBV5-1
J gene: TRBJ1-1
CDR3 protein: CASSSLTGETEAFF
CDR3 DNA: TGCGCCAGCAGCTCCCTTACAGGGGAGACTGAAGCTTTCTTT

D gene: TRBD1
clone size: -
V gene: TRBV28
J gene: TRBJ1-6
CDR3 protein: CASSRTGENSPLHF
CDR3 DNA: TGTGCCAGCAGTCGGACAGGAGAGAATTCACCCCTCCACTTT

D gene: TRBD1
clone size: once
V gene: TRBV10-3
J gene: TRBJ1-3
CDR3 protein: CAIRAGGLSGNTIYF
CDR3 DNA: TGTGCCATCAGGGCAGGGGGCCTCTCTGGAAACACCATATATTTT

D gene: -
clone size: -
V gene: TRBV10-3
J gene: TRBJ1-1
CDR3 protein: CATERDLNTEAFF
CDR3 DNA: TGTGCCACAGAGCGAGATCTGAACACTGAAGCTTTCTTT

D gene: TRBD1
clone size: -
V gene: TRBV28
J gene: TRBJ1-2
CDR3 protein: CASRDDRGGGGYTF
CDR3 DNA: TGTGCCAGCAGGGACGACAGGGGTGGGGGTGGCTACACCTTC

D gene: -
clone size: -
V gene: TRBV5-8
J gene: TRBJ2-3
CDR3 protein: CASSNTGHGTDTQYF
CDR3 DNA: TGTGCCAGCAGCAATACGGGACACGGTACAGATACGCAGTATTTT

D gene: -
clone size: -
V gene: TRBV11-3
J gene: TRBJ2-3
CDR3 protein: CASSARGRPDTQYF
CDR3 DNA: TGTGCCAGCAGCGCCCGGGGGAGGCCAGATACGCAGTATTTT

D gene: -
clone size: -
V gene: TRBV28
J gene: TRBJ1-2
CDR3 protein: CASRQGYNYGYTF
CDR3 DNA: TGTGCCAGCAGACAGGGATATAACTATGGCTACACCTTC

D gene: TRBD2
clone size: -
V gene: TRBV19
J gene: TRBJ2-3
CDR3 protein: CASIDTRTSGSTPQYF
CDR3 DNA: TGTGCCAGTATCGATACCAGGACTAGCGGGAGTACCCCGCAGTATTTT

D gene: -
clone size: -
V gene: TRBV3-1/TRBV3-2
J gene: TRBJ1-1
CDR3 protein: CASSQDGGAYTEAFF
CDR3 DNA: TGTGCCAGCAGCCAAGATGGGGGCGCTTACACTGAAGCTTTCTTT

D gene: TRBD2
clone size: -
V gene: TRBV12-3/TRBV12-4
J gene: TRBJ2-7
CDR3 protein: CASSPGGRHEQYF
CDR3 DNA: TGTGCCAGCAGCCCGGGGGGGCGGCACGAGCAGTACTTC

D gene: -
clone size: -
V gene: TRBV6-1
J gene: TRBJ2-5
CDR3 protein: CASSELWGRGVQETQYF
CDR3 DNA: TGTGCCAGCAGTGAATTGTGGGGGCGCGGAGTACAAGAGACCCAGTACTTC

D gene: -
clone size: -
V gene: TRBV6-5
J gene: TRBJ1-3
CDR3 protein: CASSLGGKGNTIYF
CDR3 DNA: TGTGCCAGCAGTCTAGGGGGAAAGGGAAACACCATATATTTT

D gene: -
clone size: once
V gene: TRBV11-3
J gene: TRBJ2-5
CDR3 protein: CASSLENRETQYF
CDR3 DNA: TGTGCCAGCAGCTTAGAGAATCGGGAGACCCAGTACTTC

D gene: TRBD1
clone size: -
V gene: TRBV19
J gene: TRBJ2-4
CDR3 protein: CASRGTGGEDIQYF
CDR3 DNA: TGTGCCAGTCGTGGGACAGGGGGAGAGGACATTCAGTACTTC

D gene: TRBD1
clone size: -
V gene: TRBV5-1
J gene: TRBJ1-4
CDR3 protein: CASSFGTATNEKLFF
CDR3 DNA: TGCGCCAGCAGCTTTGGGACAGCAACTAATGAAAAACTGTTTTTT

D gene: -
clone size: -
V gene: TRBV5-1
J gene: TRBJ2-2
CDR3 protein: CASSPGPTGELFF
CDR3 DNA: TGCGCCAGCAGTCCCGGTCCGACCGGGGAGCTGTTTTTT

D gene: -
clone size: -
V gene: TRBV21-1
J gene: TRBJ2-2
CDR3 protein: CASSKRRQGNWELFF
CDR3 DNA: TGTGCCAGCAGCAAAAGGCGACAGGGTAATTGGGAGCTGTTTTTT

D gene: TRBD2
clone size: -
V gene: TRBV7-2
J gene: TRBJ2-7
CDR3 protein: CASSLASGSSYEQYF
CDR3 DNA: TGTGCCAGCAGCTTAGCTAGCGGGAGTTCCTACGAGCAGTACTTC

D gene: TRBD1
clone size: -
V gene: TRBV4-3
J gene: TRBJ1-2
CDR3 protein: CASSPTGGRSYTF
CDR3 DNA: TGCGCCAGCAGTCCAACAGGGGGCAGAAGCTACACCTTC

D gene: -
clone size: -
V gene: TRBV28
J gene: TRBJ1-4
CDR3 protein: CASSSPWGTPNEKLFF
CDR3 DNA: TGTGCCAGCAGTTCCCCCTGGGGGACTCCTAATGAAAAACTGTTTTTT

D gene: TRBD1
clone size: -
V gene: TRBV9
J gene: TRBJ2-5
CDR3 protein: CASSLPGQGSETQYF
CDR3 DNA: TGTGCCAGCAGCCTACCGGGACAGGGCTCAGAGACCCAGTACTTC

D gene: -
clone size: -
V gene: TRBV29-1
J gene: TRBJ2-3
CDR3 protein: CSGEPYLGGVGTDTQYF
CDR3 DNA: TGCAGCGGTGAGCCTTATCTAGGGGGAGTAGGCACAGATACGCAGTATTTT

D gene: TRBD2
clone size: -
V gene: TRBV27
J gene: TRBJ2-1
CDR3 protein: CASSPRGLAGVNEQFF
CDR3 DNA: TGTGCCAGCAGTCCTAGGGGACTAGCGGGAGTCAATGAGCAGTTCTTC

D gene: -
clone size: -
V gene: TRBV2
J gene: TRBJ2-7
CDR3 protein: CASRMDIHEQYF
CDR3 DNA: TGTGCCAGCAGAATGGACATCCACGAGCAGTACTTC